The rows below give T cell receptor beta chains drawn from one sample of a study of PD-1 blockade in classical Hodgkin lymphoma. The protocol was immunoSEQ multiplex PCR, while the TCRdb copy is restricted to in-frame clones and leaves out a portion. The top ten hold 7.5% to 9.5% of the sample, which has about 66,000 clones, 71% seen once. Sequenced material: peripheral blood mononuclear cells (PBMCs), taken before the second cycle of nivolumab. Receptors originate from a human donor with classical Hodgkin lymphoma. The CDR3 runs from the conserved cysteine through the conserved F or W. The D gene is left open where the match is weak. For some rows the clone size is stated as once, few or many, or as a class when expanded; others skip it.

TRBV28	TRBD1	TRBJ1-2	13	once	TGTGCCATCCTGGGAGACAGGGCATATGGCTACACCTTC	CAILGDRAYGYTF
TRBV28	TRBD1	TRBJ2-5	14	.	TGTGCCAGCATCCTGACAGGGGGCGCCAGGACCCAGTACTTC	CASILTGGARTQYF
TRBV27	TRBD2	TRBJ2-1	15	.	TGTGCCAGCAGTTCTGGGACTAGCGGGGACAATGAGCAGTTCTTC	CASSSGTSGDNEQFF
TRBV27	.	TRBJ1-5	13	once	TGTGCCAGCAGTTTAGGGATCAATCAGCCCCAGCATTTT	CASSLGINQPQHF
TRBV20-1	.	TRBJ2-5	11	.	TGCAGTGCTAGACTAGCGGAGACCCAGTACTTC	CSARLAETQYF
TRBV2	.	TRBJ2-7	15	.	TGTGCCAGCAGTGAAGCGCTTCCTAGGACGACGCGGCAGTACTTC	CASSEALPRTTRQYF
TRBV7-9	.	TRBJ1-4	14	.	TGTGCCAGCAGTTACAGGACGGCTAATGAAAAACTGTTTTTT	CASSYRTANEKLFF
TRBV5-6	.	TRBJ1-1	16	.	TGTGCCAGCAGCTTACCCAGGACAGATCGGCACACTGAAGCTTTCTTT	CASSLPRTDRHTEAFF
TRBV2	.	TRBJ2-2	11	.	TGTGCCAGCTTCTATGGTGGGGAGCTGTTTTTT	CASFYGGELFF
TRBV19	.	TRBJ2-1	15	.	TGTGCCAGTAGTATGGGCCCAGGGGTTCGCAATGAGCAGTTCTTC	CASSMGPGVRNEQFF
TRBV19	TRBD1	TRBJ2-2	14	.	TGTGCCAGCCTAACAGGGGGCGGCACCGGGGAGCTGTTTTTT	CASLTGGGTGELFF
TRBV6-6	.	TRBJ1-5	13	.	TGTGCCAGCAGAGACCGGGGCGAGCAGCCCCAGCATTTT	CASRDRGEQPQHF
TRBV5-1	.	TRBJ1-4	17	.	TGCGCCAGCAGCTGGGGAGTATACCGGGGAAAGGGTGAAAAACTGTTTTTT	CASSWGVYRGKGEKLFF
TRBV5-1	TRBD1	TRBJ2-2	14	.	TGCGCCAGCAGAGGACAGGGATGGGTCGGGGAGCTGTTTTTT	CASRGQGWVGELFF
TRBV2	TRBD1	TRBJ2-3	15	.	TGTGCCAGCAGTGAAGGACAGGGGATCGCAGATACGCAGTATTTT	CASSEGQGIADTQYF
TRBV4-1	TRBD2	TRBJ2-1	13	few	TGCGCCAGCAGGGAGCGGGACTACAATGAGCAGTTCTTC	CASRERDYNEQFF
TRBV27	.	TRBJ1-1	15	.	TGTGCCAGCAGTCCCGGGACGGTTGATAACACTGAAGCTTTCTTT	CASSPGTVDNTEAFF
TRBV15	.	TRBJ2-7	13	few	TGTGCCACCGCCGTGGGGAGAACCTACGAGCAGTACTTC	CATAVGRTYEQYF
TRBV5-8	TRBD1	TRBJ1-2	14	.	TGTGCCAGCAGCACGCGACAGGGGTTGGTTGGCTACACCTTC	CASSTRQGLVGYTF
TRBV9	.	TRBJ2-1	13	.	TGTGCCAGCAGCGTTGGGCATTACAATGAGCAGTTCTTC	CASSVGHYNEQFF
TRBV4-1	.	TRBJ2-2	14	medium-sized	TGCGCCAGCAGTAACGGTCTCAACACCGGGGAGCTGTTTTTT	CASSNGLNTGELFF
TRBV28	.	TRBJ2-1	14	.	TGTGCCAGCAGTTATGGATCCCCCTACAATGAGCAGTTCTTC	CASSYGSPYNEQFF
TRBV9	.	TRBJ2-5	14	.	TGTGCCAGCAGCGTAGCTCAGGGGATCGAGACCCAGTACTTC	CASSVAQGIETQYF
TRBV10-1	.	TRBJ2-3	13	.	TGCGCCAGCAGTGAGTCAACCCGGGGGACGCAGTATTTT	CASSESTRGTQYF
TRBV7-8	TRBD1	TRBJ1-1	15	.	TGTGCCAGCAGCTTGGGACAGCTCATGAACACTGAAGCTTTCTTT	CASSLGQLMNTEAFF
TRBV6-6	TRBD1	TRBJ1-2	12	.	TGTGCCAGCAGTATACAGGGGGAAGGCTACACCTTC	CASSIQGEGYTF
TRBV7-9	.	TRBJ2-2	17	.	TGTGCCAGCAGCTTAGCAGGCAGGCCCCGGAACACCGGGGAGCTGTTTTTT	CASSLAGRPRNTGELFF
TRBV2	.	TRBJ1-1	14	.	TGTGCCAGCAGTGTTGACAGCATAAACACTGAAGCTTTCTTT	CASSVDSINTEAFF
TRBV11-2	.	TRBJ2-1	13	.	TGTGCCAGCAGTTCCACATGGGGCAATGAGCAGTTCTTC	CASSSTWGNEQFF
TRBV30	.	TRBJ2-7	13	.	TGTGCCTGGAACGAACAGTCTCTCTACGAGCAGTACTTC	CAWNEQSLYEQYF
TRBV29-1	TRBD1	TRBJ2-1	14	.	TGCAGCGTTGGCAAACAGGGGATCTACAATGAGCAGTTCTTC	CSVGKQGIYNEQFF
TRBV30	.	TRBJ2-7	10	.	TGTGCCTTAGGAGGGGGCGAGCAGTACTTC	CALGGGEQYF
TRBV2	TRBD2	TRBJ2-3	16	.	TGTGCCAGCAGTGACCGGGGGGGGACTAGCACAGATACGCAGTATTTT	CASSDRGGTSTDTQYF
TRBV5-1	.	TRBJ1-1	19	.	TGCGCCAGCAGCTTGGCCGGGACGGTGGCCTCCGGGGGGAACACTGAAGCTTTCTTT	CASSLAGTVASGGNTEAFF
TRBV7-7	TRBD2	TRBJ2-1	15	.	TGTGCTAGCAGCTCCGGGCGTAGCGGGAACAATGAGCAGTTCTTC	CASSSGRSGNNEQFF
TRBV5-4	.	TRBJ2-7	15	few	TGTGCCAGCAGCTTAGCGGACTCCCGCTCCTACGAGCAGTACTTC	CASSLADSRSYEQYF
TRBV9	.	TRBJ1-2	12	.	TGTGCCAGCAGCGTCGAGGGAGGCGGCTACACCTTC	CASSVEGGGYTF
TRBV2	TRBD1	TRBJ1-2	16	.	TGTGCCAGCAATGAGAAACAGGGGAGGGACAACTATGGCTACACCTTC	CASNEKQGRDNYGYTF
TRBV11-3	.	TRBJ2-1	14	.	TGTGCCAGCAGCTTGCAAAGGGATTACAATGAGCAGTTCTTC	CASSLQRDYNEQFF
TRBV29-1	TRBD2	TRBJ2-5	14	.	TGCAGCGTCGAGGGAGGGGAGGTCCTCGAGACCCAGTACTTC	CSVEGGEVLETQYF
TRBV27	TRBD2	TRBJ2-3	14	.	TGTGCCAGCGGCCTAGCGGGAGTGTCAGATACGCAGTATTTT	CASGLAGVSDTQYF
TRBV5-6	.	TRBJ1-2	15	.	TGTGCCAGCAGCTTGGTCGGGAACAGTAACTATGGCTACACCTTC	CASSLVGNSNYGYTF
TRBV6-4	.	TRBJ1-2	13	.	TGTGCCAGCAGCCTTCAGGGTACTAGTGGCTACACCTTC	CASSLQGTSGYTF
TRBV6-5	TRBD2	TRBJ2-2	14	.	TGTGCCAGCAGCATAGCGGGGGCCACCGGGGAGCTGTTTTTT	CASSIAGATGELFF
TRBV2	TRBD1	TRBJ2-7	14	once	TGTGCCAGCAGTGAATTCGGAACAGGGGTCGAGCAGTACTTC	CASSEFGTGVEQYF
TRBV12-5	.	TRBJ2-7	12	.	TGTGCTAGTGGTTTCTCTACCTACGAGCAGTACTTC	CASGFSTYEQYF
TRBV5-1	TRBD2	TRBJ2-3	15	.	TGCGCCAGCAGCCGACTAGCGGGGGGCACAGATACGCAGTATTTT	CASSRLAGGTDTQYF
TRBV11-2	.	TRBJ2-7	13	.	TGTGCCAGCAGCTTGATATCAGGGTCTGAGCAGTACTTC	CASSLISGSEQYF